Listed here are 29 T cell receptor beta chains from one sample, sequenced in a study of OX40 agonist ivuxolimab in advanced cancers. Library preparation employed the immunoSEQ multiplex PCR assay. TCRdb re-hosts the immuneACCESS table, in-frame sequences only. Its copies lack some clones; in the studies checked, an unresolved V gene accounts for under half of them, and the cause for the rest is not known. Here the sample has approximately 86,000 clones; about 86% occur a single time. The ten biggest clones cover 5.5% to 7.5% of the sample. The sample here was CD4+ or CD8+ T cells sorted from blood, taken in a trial of the OX40 agonist ivuxolimab. These receptors all stem from an adult with an advanced solid tumor such as melanoma, head and neck, liver or kidney cancer.

Regarding this clone: A read error may account for a junction end that differs from germline. The chain employs TRBV5-4 and TRBJ2-1; no clear D gene. This CDR3 region has 14 residues. Germline V lookup: CDR1 SGHNT, CDR2 YYREEE (reference sequence). The DNA of the CDR3 is TGTGCCAGCAGCTTAGATCAATCCTCCAATGAGCAGTTCTTC. This gives the protein CASSLDQSSNEQFF.

This clone was observed a few times. The genes are TRBV5-6 and TRBJ1-3; maybe TRBD1 (5 bases). The ends were cut back, 3 bases at V and 0 bases at J, with 16 bases in the middle. There are 17 residues in the CDR3. The germline CDR1 and CDR2 sequences are SGHDT and YYEEEE. CDR3 amino acids: CASSWGLVSPSGNTIYF. CDR3 bases: TGTGCCAGCAGCTGGGGGTTGGTCAGCCCCTCTGGAAACACCATATATTTT.

The V call is TRBV7-9, the J call TRBJ2-2; D perhaps matches TRBD2 (6 bases). The germline V gene has CDR1 SEHNR and CDR2 FQNEAQ (reference sequence). V gave up 2 bases and J gave up 4 bases, with 11 bases separating them. The CDR3 covers 15 residues. The CDR3 nucleotides read TGTGCCAGCAGCTTAAGGGACTCCCGCACCGGGGAGCTGTTTTTT. Its protein product is CASSLRDSRTGELFF.

The V and J genes are TRBV18 and TRBJ2-7; D gene uncertain. Trimming stripped 1 base from V and 3 bases from J, with 10 bases between. The CDR3 is 14 amino acids. In germline, CDR1 is KGHSH, CDR2 LQKENI. The chain's CDR3 is CASSPRIGGYEQYF. The DNA of the CDR3 is TGTGCCAGCTCACCACGAATTGGTGGCTACGAGCAGTACTTC. Full variable domain (outside the CDR3, taken from reference TRBV18 and TRBJ2-7): NAGVMQNPRHLVRRRGQEARLRCSPMKGHSHVYWYRQLPEEGLKFMVYLQKENIIDESGMPKERFSAEFPKEGPSILRIQQVVRGDSAAYFCASSPRIGGYEQYFGPGTRLTVT.

The count of this clone is one. V is TRBV5-1 and J is TRBJ2-7; D is undetermined. Germline V gene data show CDR1 as SGHRS and CDR2 as YFSETQ. CDR3 size: 14 residues. The V and J ends lost 5 bases and 0 bases respectively, with 12 bases between them. CDR3 sequence: CASRLDANSYEQYF. The CDR3 coding sequence is TGCGCCAGCAGGCTGGACGCTAACTCCTACGAGCAGTACTTC.

This chain uses TRBV30 with TRBJ2-2; no definite D call. The CDR3 contains 11 residues. Germline values: CDR1 GTSNPN, CDR2 SVGIG (reference sequence). With 5 bases removed from V and 8 bases from J, the gap between germline ends came to 9 bases. The CDR3 loop is CAWSLGGELFF. DNA of the CDR3: TGTGCCTGGTCCCTTGGGGGGGAGCTGTTTTTT.

V gene TRBV5-1 combines with J gene TRBJ2-3; 8 bases line up with TRBD1. After removal of 5 bases from V and 1 base from J, the junction contained 0 bases not matched to a gene. CDR1 is SGHRS, CDR2 YFSETQ, per germline. The CDR3 length is 13 residues. CDR3 bases: TGCGCCAGCAGGGACAGGGGCACAGATACGCAGTATTTT. Translated: CASRDRGTDTQYF.

The rearrangement joins TRBV4-1 to TRBJ2-5; D is perhaps TRBD1 or TRBD2 (5 bases each). The CDR3 has 15 amino acids. The germline V gene has CDR1 MGHRA and CDR2 YSYEKL. V gave up 4 bases and J gave up 1 base, with 13 bases separating them. The CDR3 nucleotides read TGCGCCAGCAGCCCCCTCCCGGGACCCCAAGAGACCCAGTACTTC. It translates to CASSPLPGPQETQYF.

The count of this clone is one. This chain connects TRBV5-4 to TRBJ1-1; no firm D call. CDR1 and CDR2 (germline): SGHNT, YYREEE (reference sequence). Trimming cost V 1 base and J 4 bases, with 17 bases left between them. CDR3 size: 16 residues. CDR3 sequence: CASSLIPDHKSTEAFF. CDR3 DNA: TGTGCCAGCAGCTTGATTCCGGATCATAAAAGCACTGAAGCTTTCTTT.

J is TRBJ1-1 and V is TRBV6-1; D ambiguous. The CDR3 is 14 residues long. V lost 4 bases, J lost 1 base, and 10 bases lay in between. CDR1 and CDR2 from the germline V gene are MNHNS and SASEGT. DNA of the CDR3: TGTGCCAGCAGTGGCCGCAGGTGGAACACTGAAGCTTTCTTT. Its translation is CASSGRRWNTEAFF.

The rearrangement joins TRBV7-9 to TRBJ2-5; 10 bases agree with TRBD2. After removal of 11 bases from V and 4 bases from J, the junction contained 7 bases not matched to a gene. This CDR3 has 13 amino acids. Germline CDR1 SEHNR, CDR2 FQNEAQ (reference sequence). The CDR3, as DNA: TGTGCCGGCCTTATAGCGGGAGGAGAGACCCAGTACTTC. Its translation: CAGLIAGGETQYF.

The genes are TRBV5-1 and TRBJ1-4; D is uncertain. The CDR3 contains 14 residues. Germline lookup yields CDR1 SGHRS and CDR2 YFSETQ. The ends were cut back, 2 bases at V and 2 bases at J, with 7 bases in the middle. CDR3 sequence: CASSFGPTNEKLFF. The CDR3 region has the DNA TGCGCCAGCAGCTTCGGCCCTACTAATGAAAAACTGTTTTTT.

The chain recombines TRBV5-4 with TRBJ2-7; D is undetermined. The CDR3 extends over 14 amino acids. Germline values: CDR1 SGHNT, CDR2 YYREEE (reference sequence). V lost 2 bases and J 6 bases, leaving 15 bases between the germline ends. In DNA, the CDR3 is TGTGCCAGCAGCTTATATGGATCGGGTATCGAGCAGTACTTC. It codes for CASSLYGSGIEQYF. The full variable domain, with the rest looked up from reference TRBV5-4 and TRBJ2-7, is ETGVTQSPTHLIKTRGQQVTLRCSSQSGHNTVSWYQQALGQGPQFIFQYYREEENGRGNFPPRFSGLQFPNYSSELNVNALELDDSALYLCASSLYGSGIEQYFGPGTRLTVT.

The V call is TRBV5-6, the J call TRBJ2-1; the D gene is possibly TRBD1 (6 bases). V dropped 2 bases and J dropped 12 bases, with 15 bases sitting between them. This CDR3 is built from 13 residues. The germline gives CDR1 SGHDT, CDR2 YYEEEE. The CDR3 bases are TGTGCCAGCAGCTTAGGGGGAAATCCCTTGCAGTTCTTC. Its protein product is CASSLGGNPLQFF.

The CDR3 region is CASSQGQGPYNSPLHF. For the CDR3, the DNA is TGCGCCAGCAGCCAAGGCCAGGGGCCCTATAATTCACCCCTCCACTTT. This chain connects TRBV4-1 to TRBJ1-6, with D maybe TRBD1 (6 bases). Germline CDR1 is MGHRA and CDR2 is YSYEKL. The CDR3 runs 16 residues. The V end was cut by 1 base, the J end by 2 bases, with 9 bases between.

J is TRBJ1-2 and V is TRBV30; D is ambiguous. V was pared by 4 bases and J by 4 bases, with 13 bases between. This CDR3 spans 13 amino acids. Germline CDR1 GTSNPN, CDR2 SVGIG (reference sequence). CDR3 DNA sequence: TGTGCCTGGACCGTTGGCAGCCCCTATGGCTACACCTTC. Amino acids: CAWTVGSPYGYTF.

The J gene is TRBJ1-1, the V gene TRBV5-1; TRBD1 might be the D (6 bases). Between the trimmed V and J ends, which lost 4 bases and 0 bases, there was a span of 13 bases. Germline V lookup: CDR1 SGHRS, CDR2 YFSETQ. The CDR3 length is 15 residues. As DNA, the CDR3 is TGCGCCAGCAGCCCCCTAGGGGGGCTGAACACTGAAGCTTTCTTT. Translated, it gives CASSPLGGLNTEAFF.

This chain connects TRBV9 to TRBJ2-1; TRBD2 aligns across 10 bases. CDR3 size: 15 residues. Trimming took 4 bases from V and 5 from J; bases not matched to a gene: 6. Germline V CDR1 and CDR2: SGDLS, YYNGEE. CDR3 in amino acids: CASSPASGRNNEQFF. As DNA, the CDR3 is TGTGCCAGCAGCCCGGCTAGCGGGAGAAACAATGAGCAGTTCTTC. Based on the CDR3 plus reference TRBV9 and TRBJ2-1, the full variable domain is DSGVTQTPKHLITATGQRVTLRCSPRSGDLSVYWYQQSLDQGLQFLIQYYNGEERAKGNILERFSAQQFPDLHSELNLSSLELGDSALYFCASSPASGRNNEQFFGPGTRLTVL.

This chain connects TRBV5-1 to TRBJ1-1, with D hard to call. With 0 bases removed from V and 0 bases from J, the gap between germline ends came to 6 bases. This CDR3 has 14 amino acids. Germline loops: CDR1 SGHRS, CDR2 YFSETQ. The CDR3 loop is CASSLAQLNTEAFF. CDR3 in DNA: TGCGCCAGCAGCTTGGCGCAACTGAACACTGAAGCTTTCTTT.

The chain has TRBV7-3 and TRBJ1-1; possible D gene TRBD1, 5 bases. Germline CDR1 is SGHTA and CDR2 is FQGTGA. This CDR3 is built from 14 residues. V lost 4 bases, J lost 3 bases, and 12 bases lay in between. CDR3 region: CASSSTGLDTEAFF. CDR3 coding DNA: TGTGCCAGCAGCTCTACGGGACTGGACACTGAAGCTTTCTTT.

V gene TRBV6-6 combines with J gene TRBJ2-7; D not resolved. The germline V gene has CDR1 MNHNY and CDR2 SVGAGI (reference sequence). The CDR3 length is 13 residues. V was pared by 11 bases and J by 6 bases, with 20 bases between. This CDR3 reads CAASGSGRSEQYF. In DNA, the CDR3 is TGTGCCGCGTCCGGCTCCGGACGTTCCGAGCAGTACTTC.

The chain has TRBV7-2 and TRBJ1-3; the match to TRBD1 covers 8 bases. There are 16 residues in the CDR3. The germline gives CDR1 SGHTA, CDR2 FQGNSA. The ends lost 5 bases at V and 4 bases at J; junction bases unmatched: 10. In nucleotides, the CDR3 is TGTGCCAGCAGCCGTGCGGACAGGGCACGGGGAAACACCATATATTTT. It is translated as CASSRADRARGNTIYF. Full variable domain (outside the CDR3, taken from reference TRBV7-2 and TRBJ1-3): GAGVSQSPSNKVTEKGKDVELRCDPISGHTALYWYRQSLGQGLEFLIYFQGNSAPDKSGLPSDRFSAERTGGSVSTLTIQRTQQEDSAVYLCASSRADRARGNTIYFGEGSWLTVV.

The genes are TRBV4-1 and TRBJ2-3; 8 bases are shared with TRBD2. CDR3 length equals 17 residues. Per germline, CDR1 MGHRA and CDR2 YSYEKL. V shed 0 bases and J 5 bases; nucleotides not matched to a gene: 10. The CDR3 region is CASSQDAPGGPVDTQYF. CDR3 coding DNA: TGCGCCAGCAGCCAAGACGCTCCGGGAGGGCCGGTAGATACGCAGTATTTT.

The chain couples TRBV6-6 to TRBJ2-7; D gene unclear. Germline V gene sequence: CDR1 MNHNY, CDR2 SVGAGI (reference sequence). Trimming stripped 5 bases from V and 4 bases from J, with 6 bases between. The CDR3 is 11 amino acids. Here the CDR3 reads CASSDMYEQYF. The CDR3 nucleotides read TGTGCCAGCAGTGATATGTACGAGCAGTACTTC.

The genes are TRBV19 and TRBJ2-1; 9 nucleotides line up with TRBD2. The germline V gene encodes CDR1 LNHDA and CDR2 SQIVND (reference sequence). This CDR3 has 15 amino acids. After removal of 6 bases from V and 5 bases from J, the junction contained 8 bases not matched to a gene. CDR3 DNA: TGTGCCAGTAGACTGGGGACTAGCAGTCACAATGAGCAGTTCTTC. This sequence encodes CASRLGTSSHNEQFF.

The chain uses TRBV4-1 and TRBJ2-2; D possibly uses TRBD1 or TRBD2 (5 bases each). The CDR3 runs to 17 residues. V lost 1 base to trimming and J lost 7 bases, with 19 bases between them. Germline values: CDR1 MGHRA, CDR2 YSYEKL. The CDR3 nucleotides read TGCGCCAGCAGCCAAGCTTTTGGGAGTGCCAGGGACGGGGAGCTGTTTTTT. This translates into CASSQAFGSARDGELFF.

The chain couples TRBV5-1 to TRBJ2-3; D is unresolved. Germline values: CDR1 SGHRS, CDR2 YFSETQ. Deletions cut 0 bases from V and 1 base from J, with 3 bases between. This CDR3 has 13 residues. The DNA of the CDR3 is TGCGCCAGCAGCTTGGCGGGCACAGATACGCAGTATTTT. Translated: CASSLAGTDTQYF.

The chain couples TRBV11-3 to TRBJ1-5, with 8 bases lining up with TRBD1. Germline assignment: CDR1 SGHNT and CDR2 YENEEA. The CDR3 runs 15 residues. The V gene end was trimmed by 5 bases and the J gene end by 0 bases; junction bases not matched to a gene: 3. CDR3 residues: CASSQGADSNQPQHF. CDR3 sequence (DNA): TGTGCCAGCAGCCAGGGGGCGGATAGCAATCAGCCCCAGCATTTT.

The chain is built from TRBV6-5 and TRBJ2-3; a possible D gene is TRBD1 (7 bases). V lost 4 bases to trimming and J lost 3 bases, with 14 bases between them. There are 15 residues in the CDR3. Germline lookup yields CDR1 MNHEY and CDR2 SVGAGI. CDR3 DNA sequence: TGTGCCAGCAGTTTACCAGGGGGGAGAACAGATACGCAGTATTTT. It translates to CASSLPGGRTDTQYF.